The clone carrying this T cell receptor beta chain was observed a few times. The source of the sample is a study of blood T cell repertoires in COVID-19. V lost 7 bases to trimming and J lost 6 bases, with 16 bases between them. Germline V CDR1 and CDR2: SQVTM, ANQGSEA. The CDR3 is made up of 12 amino acids. Assay: immunoSEQ multiplex PCR; the TCRdb copy retains only in-frame clones and omits some. The sample comprises about 140,000 clones, approximately 83% of which are singletons, and 1.5% to 2% rests with the top ten. The sample consisted of peripheral blood. The receptor was isolated from a human donor in a cohort sampled during active COVID-19. This chain links TRBV29-1 with TRBJ2-7; D might be TRBD2 (5 bases). The DNA for the CDR3 is TGCAGCGCCGAGTGGCAGGCGGGCGAGCAGTACTTC. Translated, it gives CSAEWQAGEQYF.